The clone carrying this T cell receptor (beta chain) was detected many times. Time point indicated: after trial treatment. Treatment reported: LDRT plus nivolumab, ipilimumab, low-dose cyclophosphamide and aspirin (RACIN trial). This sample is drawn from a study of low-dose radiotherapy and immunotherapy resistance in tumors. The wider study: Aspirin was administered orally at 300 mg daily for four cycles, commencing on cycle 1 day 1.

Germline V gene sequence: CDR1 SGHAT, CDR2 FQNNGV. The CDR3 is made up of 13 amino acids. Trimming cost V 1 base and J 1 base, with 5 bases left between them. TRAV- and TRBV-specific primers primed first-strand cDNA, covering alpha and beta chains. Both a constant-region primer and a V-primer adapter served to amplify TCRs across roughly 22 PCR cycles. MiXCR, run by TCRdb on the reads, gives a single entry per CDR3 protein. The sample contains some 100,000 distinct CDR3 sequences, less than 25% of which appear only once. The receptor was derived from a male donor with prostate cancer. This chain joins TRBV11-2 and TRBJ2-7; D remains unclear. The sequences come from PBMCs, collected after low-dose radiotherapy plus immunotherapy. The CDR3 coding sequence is TGTGCCAGCAGCTTAGTAATGTCCTACGAGCAGTACTTC. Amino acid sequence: CASSLVMSYEQYF. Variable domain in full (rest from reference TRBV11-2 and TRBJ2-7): EAGVAQSPRYKIIEKRQSVAFWCNPISGHATLYWYQQILGQGPKLLIQFQNNGVVDDSQLPKDRFSAERLKGVDSTLKIQPAKLEDSAVYLCASSLVMSYEQYFGPGTRLTVT.